This T cell receptor (beta chain) came from a study of identical twins' blood T cells. The CDR3 contains 14 residues. Germline values: CDR1 SNHLY, CDR2 FYNNEI. V shed 7 bases and J shed 4 bases, with 16 bases lying between them. TCRdb re-called the 5' RACE reads through MiXCR, storing one row per CDR3 protein. The repertoire holds around 380,000 distinct CDR3 sequences, with roughly 31% as singletons. The chain carries TRBV2 and TRBJ1-2; D uncertain. This receptor was obtained from a woman aged 18 to 55 in good health. Material: PBMCs. The CDR3 DNA reads as TGTGCCAGCAACCCCACGGACGGAATCTATGGCTACACCTTC. As protein: CASNPTDGIYGYTF. The variable domain in full, with the rest retrieved from reference TRBV2 and TRBJ1-2, is EPEVTQTPSHQVTQMGQEVILRCVPISNHLYFYWYRQILGQKVEFLVSFYNNEISEKSEIFDDQFSVERPDGSNFTLKIRSTKLEDSAMYFCASNPTDGIYGYTFGSGTRLTVV.